This TCR beta chain was sequenced in a study of blood T cell repertoires in COVID-19. J was trimmed by 1 base and V by 6 bases; bases with no gene match: 6. The CDR3 runs 16 residues. CDR1 LGHNT and CDR2 FRNRAP come from the germline V gene. In the source study's methods: Estimation of nucleated cell counts relied on the amplification of reference gene primers. Using immunoSEQ multiplex PCR, the repertoire was profiled, and TCRdb retains in-frame clones only, with some absent. V, J and clone size derive from that table, while D and trimming were established from the DNA sequence. The data hold approximately 300,000 clones, with around 86% observed a single time.

This receptor was identified in a man aged 45-65 years with active or convalescent COVID-19. The specimen was peripheral blood. This chain connects TRBV12-5 to TRBJ2-5; the match to TRBD1 covers 12 bases. The CDR3 is CASGSGTGGFQETQYF. CDR3 nucleotide sequence: TGTGCTAGTGGGTCCGGGACAGGGGGCTTCCAAGAGACCCAGTACTTC.